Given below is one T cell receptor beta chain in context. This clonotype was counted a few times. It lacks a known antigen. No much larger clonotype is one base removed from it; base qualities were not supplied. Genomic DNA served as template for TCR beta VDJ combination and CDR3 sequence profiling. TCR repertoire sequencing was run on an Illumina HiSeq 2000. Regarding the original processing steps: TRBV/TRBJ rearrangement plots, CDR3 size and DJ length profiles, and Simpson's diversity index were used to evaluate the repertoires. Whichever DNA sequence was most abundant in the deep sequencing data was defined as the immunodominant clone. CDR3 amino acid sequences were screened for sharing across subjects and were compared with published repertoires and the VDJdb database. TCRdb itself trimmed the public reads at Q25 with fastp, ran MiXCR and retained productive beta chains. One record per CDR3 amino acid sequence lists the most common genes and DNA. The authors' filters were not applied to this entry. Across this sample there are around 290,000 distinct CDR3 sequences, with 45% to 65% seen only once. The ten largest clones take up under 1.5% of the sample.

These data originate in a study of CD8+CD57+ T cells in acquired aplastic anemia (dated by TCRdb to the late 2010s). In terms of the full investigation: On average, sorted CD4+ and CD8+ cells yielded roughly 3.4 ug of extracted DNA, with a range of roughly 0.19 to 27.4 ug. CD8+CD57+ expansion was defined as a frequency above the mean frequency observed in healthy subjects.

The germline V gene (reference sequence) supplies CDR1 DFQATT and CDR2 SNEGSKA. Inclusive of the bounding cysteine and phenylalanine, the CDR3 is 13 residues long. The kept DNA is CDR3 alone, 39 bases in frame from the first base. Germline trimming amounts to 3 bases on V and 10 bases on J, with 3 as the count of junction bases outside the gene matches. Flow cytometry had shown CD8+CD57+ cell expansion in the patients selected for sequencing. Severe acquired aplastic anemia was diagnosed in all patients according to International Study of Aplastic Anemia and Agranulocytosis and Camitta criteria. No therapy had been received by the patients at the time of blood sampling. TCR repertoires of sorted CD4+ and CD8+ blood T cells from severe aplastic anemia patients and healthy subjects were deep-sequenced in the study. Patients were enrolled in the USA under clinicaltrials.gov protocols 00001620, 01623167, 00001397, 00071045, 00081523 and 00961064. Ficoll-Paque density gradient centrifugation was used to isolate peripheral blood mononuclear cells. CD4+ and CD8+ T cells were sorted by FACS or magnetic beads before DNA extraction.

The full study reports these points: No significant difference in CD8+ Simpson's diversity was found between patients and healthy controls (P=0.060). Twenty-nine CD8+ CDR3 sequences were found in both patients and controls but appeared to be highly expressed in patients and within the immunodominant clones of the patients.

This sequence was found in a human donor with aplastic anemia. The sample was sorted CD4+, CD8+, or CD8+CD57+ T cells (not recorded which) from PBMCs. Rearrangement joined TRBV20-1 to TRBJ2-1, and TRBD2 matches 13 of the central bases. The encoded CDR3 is CSARGLAGLEQFF. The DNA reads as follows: TGCAGTGCTAGGGGACTAGCGGGGCTAGAGCAGTTCTTC.